These 9 T cell receptor beta chains were all obtained from the same sample, sequenced in a study of control samples from healthy donors and cancer patients. Assay: immunoSEQ multiplex PCR; the TCRdb copy retains only in-frame clones and omits some. The sample contains over 60,000 clones, approximately 90% of which appear only once. Sequencing used PBMCs. These TCRs come from a woman aged 55-75 years with head and neck cancer.

This sequence joins TRBV4-2 and TRBJ2-2, with D possibly TRBD2 on 5 matching bases. The CDR3 is 14 amino acids. V lost 3 bases to trimming and J lost 7 bases, with 12 bases between them. Germline V gene sequence: CDR1 LGHNA, CDR2 YNFKEQ. CDR3 sequence reads: CASSHDQEGGELFF. CDR3 DNA: TGTGCCAGCAGCCACGATCAAGAGGGCGGGGAGCTGTTTTTT.

Sample share makes this clone medium-sized. The V and J genes are TRBV25-1 and TRBJ2-2, with a weak D call TRBD1 (5 bases). Per germline, CDR1 MGHDK and CDR2 SYGVNS. The CDR3 runs to 15 residues. Trimming took off 8 bases at V and 1 base at J, with 14 bases between the two ends. The CDR3, as DNA: TGTGCCAGCCTCGGACGGCAGGGGAACACCGGGGAGCTGTTTTTT. It specifies CASLGRQGNTGELFF. The full variable domain, in which reference TRBV25-1 and TRBJ2-2 provide the parts outside the CDR3, is EADIYQTPRYLVIGTGKKITLECSQTMGHDKMYWYQQDPGMELHLIHYSYGVNSTEKGDLSSESTVSRIRTEHFPLTLESARPSHTSQYLCASLGRQGNTGELFFGEGSRLTVL.

The chain couples TRBV15 to TRBJ2-1, with no clear D. Trimming pared 0 bases from V and 9 bases from J, leaving 9 bases between. The CDR3 runs to 13 residues. In germline, CDR1 is LNHNV, CDR2 YYDKDF (reference sequence). The CDR3 region is CATSRDRVGEQFF. The CDR3 region has the DNA TGTGCCACCAGCAGAGACAGAGTCGGTGAGCAGTTCTTC.

This rearrangement joins TRBV6-2 or TRBV6-3 to TRBJ2-1, with D tentatively TRBD2 (6 bases). This CDR3 comprises 16 residues. Germline CDR1 and CDR2: MNHEY and SVGEGT. Trimming shortened V by 1 base and J by 6 bases, and 16 bases separated the two germline ends. The CDR3 protein is CASSYWSGDRGNEQFF. CDR3 nucleotides: TGTGCCAGCAGTTACTGGTCGGGAGATAGGGGCAATGAGCAGTTCTTC.

The chain is built from TRBV19 and TRBJ1-2; 8 bases map to TRBD1. CDR1 is LNHDA, CDR2 SQIVND, per germline (reference sequence). CDR3 length equals 13 residues. The trim removed 8 bases at V and 5 bases at J, leaving 7 bases unmatched. The CDR3 DNA follows: TGTGCCAGTTCTGGCAGGGGGCTTTATGGCTACACCTTC. Protein sequence: CASSGRGLYGYTF.

This sequence joins TRBV10-2 and TRBJ1-5; D is unresolved. V was cut by 2 bases and J by 3 bases, with 2 bases left in between. The V gene's germline CDR1 is WSHSY and CDR2 SAAADI. CDR3 length: 12 amino acids. In DNA form, the CDR3 reads TGCGCCAGCAGTGAGACCAATCAGCCCCAGCATTTT. Protein product: CASSETNQPQHF.

The chain combines TRBV12-5 with TRBJ2-3; unclear D gene. This CDR3 region has 15 residues. Trimming left V 4 bases short and J 4 bases short, with 15 bases between. Germline V gene sequence: CDR1 LGHNT, CDR2 FRNRAP. Here the CDR3 reads CASGSRLLLSDTQYF. DNA for the CDR3: TGTGCTAGTGGTTCTCGCCTCCTACTATCAGATACGCAGTATTTT.

V gene TRBV5-1 combines with J gene TRBJ1-1; the match to TRBD1 covers 9 bases. The junction had 6 bases not matched to a gene; V was cut back by 4 bases and J by 5 bases. The CDR3 has 14 residues. Looked up from germline, CDR1 is SGHRS and CDR2 is YFSETQ. For the CDR3, the DNA is TGCGCCAGCAGCACCGGACAGGGGTCTACTGAAGCTTTCTTT. This sequence encodes CASSTGQGSTEAFF.

As for this clone: The same CDR3 can be traced to other DNA sequences in this sample. This rearrangement joins TRBV5-1 to TRBJ1-1; TRBD1 might be the D (6 bases). Germline values: CDR1 SGHRS, CDR2 YFSETQ. V dropped 4 bases and J dropped 8 bases, with 18 bases sitting between them. CDR3 length: 14 amino acids. As DNA, the CDR3 is TGCGCCAGCAGCCCGACAGGCGGAGGCACCGAAGCTTTCTTT. Encoded protein: CASSPTGGGTEAFF.